The 18 T cell receptor beta chains below were found in one sample sequenced in a study of T cells in women clearing cervical HPV infection. The method was immunoSEQ multiplex PCR; TCRdb's version includes in-frame clones alone and lacks a portion of them. Its table lists 25,000 to 35,000 clones. The sequenced material came from blood buffy coat. Every receptor here comes from a woman between 18 and 69 years old with a cervical HPV16 infection that either progressed to CIN3+ or cleared (not recorded which).

A note on this clone: The read ends 3 residues shy of where the CDR3 ends; the end is completed using the germline J gene. This chain connects TRBV30 to TRBJ1-6; 8 positions match TRBD1. The junction had 10 bases not matched to a gene; V was cut back by 4 bases and J by 5 bases. Germline V CDR1 and CDR2: GTSNPN, SVGIG (reference sequence). This CDR3 spans 16 amino acids. This CDR3 is CAWKLGTGWDNSPLHF. The sequenced CDR3 bases are TGTGCCTGGAAACTAGGGACAGGATGGGATAATTCACCC.

About this clone: Read sequence stops 3 residues before the CDR3 end, and the germline J gene provides the missing end. V and J are TRBV20-1 and TRBJ2-3, with D unresolved. Per the germline V gene, CDR1 is DFQATT and CDR2 is SNEGSKA (reference sequence). The CDR3 totals 12 residues. This CDR3 reads CSARPRKETQYF. The sequenced part of the CDR3 DNA is TGCAGTGCTAGACCCAGGAAAGAGACG.

As for this clone: The read halts 3 residues ahead of the CDR3 end, with the missing end drawn from the germline J gene. The genes are TRBV6-1 and TRBJ1-1; D gene unclear. V was shortened by 4 bases and J by 1 base, with 7 bases between the two germline ends. Germline V gives CDR1 MNHNS, CDR2 SASEGT. CDR3 length equals 13 residues. The CDR3 loop is CASSGYRNTEAFF. The DNA read from the CDR3 is TGTGCCAGCAGTGGTTACAGGAACACTGAA.

About this clone itself: The read falls 3 residues short of the CDR3 end, and the missing part is taken from the germline J gene. The rearrangement joins TRBV2 to TRBJ1-1; maybe TRBD1 (6 bases). Trimming pared 7 bases from V and 5 bases from J, leaving 17 bases between. The germline V gene encodes CDR1 SNHLY and CDR2 FYNNEI. This CDR3 has 14 residues. CDR3 loop: CASTTTGGLTEAFF. CDR3 DNA, as far as it was read: TGTGCCAGCACTACGACAGGCGGGTTGACTGAA.

On this clone itself: The read ends 3 residues before the CDR3 terminus; that terminus is restored from the germline J gene. V usage is TRBV4-2 and J usage is TRBJ2-5; TRBD2 aligns across 7 bases. There are 17 residues in the CDR3. J gave up 6 bases and V 4 bases, and 17 bases lay outside the gene matches. The germline gives CDR1 LGHNA, CDR2 YNFKEQ. The covered CDR3 bases are TGTGCCAGCAGCCCCAATGGGATCGAGCGGGGCCTACAGACC. Its translation: CASSPNGIERGLQT. In full, the CDR3 reads CASSPNGIERGLQTQYF.

Comments on this clone: Read sequence stops 3 residues before the CDR3 end, and the germline J gene provides the missing end. This chain joins TRBV18 and TRBJ1-2, with 9 bases fitting TRBD1. This CDR3 is built from 17 residues. Germline-derived CDR1 and CDR2 are KGHSH and LQKENI. The sequenced part of the CDR3 DNA is TGTGCCAGCTCACCACCCCACGGACAGGGGCTTTACAATGAC. Translation gives CASSPPHGQGLYND. The complete CDR3 sequence is CASSPPHGQGLYNDYTF.

A note on this clone: The read comes to an end 3 residues before the CDR3 does, leaving the germline J gene to fill in the end. The V call is TRBV9, the J call TRBJ2-7; D remains ambiguous. Per the germline V gene, CDR1 is SGDLS and CDR2 is YYNGEE. Between the trimmed V and J ends, which lost 4 bases and 1 base, there was a span of 3 bases. This CDR3 spans 11 amino acids. The DNA read from the CDR3 is TGTGCCAGCAGCTCTTCCTACGAG. Amino acids: CASSSSYE. The entire CDR3 reads CASSSSYEQYF.

In regard to this clone: Sequencing ends 3 residues short of the CDR3 end; the germline J gene provides the rest. The chain couples TRBV12-5 to TRBJ2-7; 7 nucleotides agree with TRBD1. Per the germline V gene, CDR1 is LGHNT and CDR2 is FRNRAP. CDR3 length equals 15 residues. V trimming: 5 bases; J trimming: 5 bases; junction bases outside the gene matches: 12. Incomplete CDR3 DNA: TGTGCTAGTGGTCCCCTGGACAGGCCAGGTCACGAG. Encoded protein: CASGPLDRPGHE. The entire CDR3 reads CASGPLDRPGHEQYF.

Regarding this clone: Read coverage stops 3 residues before the CDR3 terminus; the germline J gene supplies the remainder. This chain connects TRBV20-1 to TRBJ1-1; TRBD1 matches 7 bases. Germline V gene data show CDR1 as DFQATT and CDR2 as SNEGSKA (reference sequence). The V gene end was trimmed by 6 bases and the J gene end by 3 bases; junction bases not matched to a gene: 16. The CDR3 runs 16 residues. CDR3 region: CSARATQGRRHTEAFF. The DNA read from the CDR3 is TGCAGTGCCCGAGCGACACAGGGGAGGAGGCACACTGAA.

In the case of this clone: The read finishes 3 residues shy of the CDR3 end, and the germline J gene is used to complete it. This chain connects TRBV7-9 to TRBJ2-5, with D maybe TRBD1 (6 bases). Trimming took 3 bases from V and 2 from J, leaving 10 bases between them. Germline CDR1 is SEHNR and CDR2 is FQNEAQ (reference sequence). The length of the CDR3 is 14 residues. CDR3 DNA, as far as it was read: TGTGCCAGCAGCTTGCCCAGGGGTCAAGAGACC. Amino acids: CASSLPRGQET. The full-length CDR3 reads as CASSLPRGQETQYF.

Concerning this clone itself: The read ends 3 residues before the CDR3 terminus; that terminus is restored from the germline J gene. The chain joins TRBV20-1 to TRBJ2-1; 11 bases line up with TRBD2. With V trimmed by 3 bases and J by 3 bases, 13 bases remained unmatched. Looked up from germline, CDR1 is DFQATT and CDR2 is SNEGSKA (reference sequence). The CDR3 consists of 18 residues. CDR3 amino acids: CSASAFSGGAVRYNEQFF. The CDR3 DNA, read in part, is TGCAGTGCTAGTGCCTTTAGCGGGGGGGCCGTCCGCTACAATGAG.

CDR3 DNA (partial): TGCGCCAGCAGCTTGGGGGACAGGGGCTATGGC. As protein: CASSLGDRGYG. The full CDR3 protein is CASSLGDRGYGYTF. This rearrangement joins TRBV5-1 to TRBJ1-2, with 10 bases fitting TRBD1. The observed sequence ends 3 residues before the CDR3 terminus, with the missing tail filled in from the germline J gene. CDR3 size: 14 residues. The germline CDR1 and CDR2 sequences are SGHRS and YFSETQ. V was clipped by 0 bases and J by 4 bases; unmatched bases: 0.

On this clone: Read coverage stops 3 residues before the CDR3 terminus; the germline J gene supplies the remainder. The genes are TRBV5-1 and TRBJ1-2; D not resolved. The length of the CDR3 is 13 residues. V shed 0 bases and J shed 3 bases, with 6 bases lying between them. The V gene's germline CDR1 is SGHRS and CDR2 YFSETQ. CDR3 amino acids: CASSLAGYYGYTF. The part of the CDR3 DNA that was read is TGCGCCAGCAGCTTGGCGGGGTACTATGGC.

Points on this clone: The read terminates 3 residues ahead of where the CDR3 ends, so the germline J gene completes it. This rearrangement joins TRBV5-4 to TRBJ2-2; 10 bases are shared with TRBD1. Germline V lookup: CDR1 SGHNT, CDR2 YYREEE (reference sequence). The CDR3 runs 14 residues. V lost 2 bases and J lost 7; bases outside the gene matches: 2. Partial CDR3 DNA: TGTGCCAGCAGCTTTGGACAGGGGGGCGGGGAG. Its protein product is CASSFGQGGGE. Given in full, the CDR3 is CASSFGQGGGELFF.

As to this clone: The sequence runs out 3 residues before the end of the CDR3; the remainder is reconstructed from the germline J gene. V gene TRBV7-3 combines with J gene TRBJ2-7, with 8 bases that match TRBD2. V lost 1 base, J lost 6 bases, and 5 bases stayed unmatched. This CDR3 has 14 amino acids. Per the germline V gene, CDR1 is SGHTA and CDR2 is FQGTGA. The CDR3 here is CASSLMGLGSEQYF. The sequenced CDR3 bases are TGTGCCAGCAGCTTAATGGGACTAGGCTCCGAG.

A word on this clone: The read comes to an end 3 residues before the CDR3 does, leaving the germline J gene to fill in the end. The chain employs TRBV19 and TRBJ1-2; 8 nucleotides align to TRBD1. Germline V gene lookup returns CDR1 LNHDA and CDR2 SQIVND (reference sequence). The CDR3 is made up of 13 amino acids. Incomplete CDR3 DNA: TGTGCCAGTACCCCGGACAGGGTACGCGGC. Translating it yields CASTPDRVRG. The CDR3, in full, reads CASTPDRVRGYTF.

CDR3: CASRGHRYGQYF. CDR3 DNA (partial): TGTGCCAGTAGGGGACACCGCTATGGT. V usage is TRBV19 and J usage is TRBJ2-4; a weak D match, TRBD1 (6 bases). The CDR3 goes on 3 residues after the read ends, and that part is filled in from the germline J gene. CDR1 is LNHDA, CDR2 SQIVND, per germline (reference sequence). The CDR3 contains 12 residues.

Of note for this clone: The read is 3 residues too short to cover the CDR3 end, so that end is filled in from the germline J gene. V and J are TRBV19 and TRBJ2-1; 11 nucleotides align to TRBD2. From germline, CDR1 is LNHDA and CDR2 SQIVND (reference sequence). This CDR3 has 16 residues. V dropped 5 bases and J dropped 5; count of bases not matched to a gene: 8. The CDR3: CASSGSGLAAHNEQFF. The sequenced part of the CDR3 DNA is TGTGCCAGTAGTGGCTCGGGACTAGCGGCCCACAATGAG.